The T cell receptor beta chain under discussion was sequenced for a study of T-cell memory formation after mild COVID-19. Study-level points and caveats: Contracting clones localized mainly to CM and EM when CD4+ and mainly to EMRA when CD8+.

The CDR3 consists of 14 residues. The V gene's germline CDR1 is SGHRS and CDR2 YFSETQ. V shed 4 bases and J shed 4 bases, with 12 bases lying between them. Each CDR3 protein is one row after TCRdb ran MiXCR on the 5' RACE reads. The sample yields approximately 60,000 distinct CDR3 sequences, about 9.4% seen once. Worth noting for this clonotype: Its cognate antigen is unknown.

The chain combines TRBV5-1 with TRBJ1-3; the D gene is possibly TRBD1 (5 bases). The sequencing input was PBMCs or a T cell subset sorted from them (not recorded which). This TCR derives from a man aged 18 to 35 who had mild COVID-19 (a few samples of this study predate the infection). Cell type and time point are not known. The chain's CDR3 is CASSRDFVGNTIYF. CDR3 sequence (DNA): TGCGCCAGCAGCAGGGACTTCGTCGGAAACACCATATATTTT. Full variable domain (rest looked up from reference TRBV5-1 and TRBJ1-3): KAGVTQTPRYLIKTRGQQVTLSCSPISGHRSVSWYQQTPGQGLQFLFEYFSETQRNKGNFPGRFSGRQFSNSRSEMNVSTLELGDSALYLCASSRDFVGNTIYFGEGSWLTVV.